Below, 29 T cell receptor beta chains from the same sample are listed, as sequenced in a study of graft-versus-host responses after intestinal transplantation. This table comes from immunoSEQ multiplex PCR, and its TCRdb copy is limited to in-frame clones, with some not included. The table records around 99,000 clones, approximately 94% of them present only once. These TCRs are of unknown antigen specificity. The starting material was unstimulated CD8+ T cells sorted from spleen or lymph node cells, obtained before intestinal transplant. These TCRs come from a human donor who received an intestinal transplant.

This clone appeared once. V is TRBV10-1 and J is TRBJ2-3; possibly TRBD2 for D (5 bases). In germline, CDR1 is WNHNN, CDR2 SYGVQD (reference sequence). The CDR3 runs 11 residues. The V and J ends lost 6 bases and 8 bases respectively, with 9 bases between them. Here the CDR3 DNA reads TGCGCCAGCAGGGGAGAGGGTACGCAGTATTTT. Protein product: CASRGEGTQYF.

The chain carries TRBV30 and TRBJ1-3, with 8 bases matching TRBD1. J lost 0 bases, V lost 7 bases, and 8 bases had no gene match. From germline, CDR1 is GTSNPN and CDR2 SVGIG (reference sequence). The CDR3 has 15 residues. CDR3 protein: CAYQGARYSGNTIYF. The CDR3 nucleotides are TGTGCCTATCAGGGGGCCCGATACTCTGGAAACACCATATATTTT.

V is TRBV4-3 and J is TRBJ1-3; perhaps TRBD1 as D (6 bases). The CDR3 has 19 residues. Germline CDR1 is LGHNA and CDR2 is YSLEER. Trimming stripped 0 bases from V and 2 bases from J, with 20 bases between. In DNA, the CDR3 is TGCGCCAGCAGCCAAGATACAGCCATTCAGGGGAGTCCTGGAAACACCATATATTTT. It specifies CASSQDTAIQGSPGNTIYF.

V usage is TRBV30 and J usage is TRBJ1-6; D call uncertain. CDR3 length: 16 amino acids. The germline V gene has CDR1 GTSNPN and CDR2 SVGIG (reference sequence). Trimming removed 3 bases at V and 2 bases at J, with 14 bases between. Here the CDR3 reads CAWSPEEVAYNSPLHF. In DNA form, the CDR3 reads TGTGCCTGGAGCCCAGAAGAGGTGGCCTATAATTCACCCCTCCACTTT.

This chain uses TRBV13 with TRBJ2-7, with a weak D call TRBD1 (5 bases). Germline CDR1 PRHDT, CDR2 FYEKMQ (reference sequence). The CDR3 is 13 residues long. The V and J ends lost 4 bases and 5 bases respectively, with 12 bases between them. CDR3 in DNA: TGTGCCAGCAGCTCGCAGGGTAAGCACGAGCAGTACTTC. Translated, it gives CASSSQGKHEQYF.

The CDR3 loop reads CASSIFGRDSSYEQYF. The CDR3 nucleotides read TGTGCCAGCAGCATCTTTGGCCGGGACAGCTCCTACGAGCAGTACTTC. This chain links TRBV27 with TRBJ2-7; 7 nucleotides agree with TRBD1. CDR1 and CDR2 from the germline V gene are MNHEY and SMNVEV (reference sequence). This CDR3 comprises 16 residues. V shed 6 bases, J shed 0 bases, and the junction held 11 bases outside the gene matches.

This chain uses TRBV4-1 with TRBJ2-7; 7 bases match TRBD2. The CDR3 spans 13 residues. After removal of 6 bases from V and 4 bases from J, the junction contained 6 bases not matched to a gene. CDR1 is MGHRA and CDR2 is YSYEKL in the germline V gene. The DNA of the CDR3 is TGCGCCAGCAGTCTCGGCGGGGGTTACGAGCAGTACTTC. Amino acid sequence: CASSLGGGYEQYF.

This clone has just one count. A junction end diverges from the germline sequence, so it may reflect a read error. V gene TRBV13 combines with J gene TRBJ1-2, with D possibly matching TRBD1 (6 bases). This CDR3 comprises 12 residues. The germline V gene has CDR1 PRHDT and CDR2 FYEKMQ (reference sequence). CDR3 sequence reads: CASTLAGAGYAF. CDR3 nucleotides: TGTGCCAGCACCCTAGCAGGGGCTGGCTACGCCTTC.

The count of this clone is one. The chain combines TRBV11-3 with TRBJ2-2; no reliable D call. Deletions cut 5 bases from V and 3 bases from J, with 7 bases between. From germline, CDR1 is SGHNT and CDR2 YENEEA. This CDR3 has 13 amino acids. The CDR3 protein is CASSDTDTGELFF. DNA of the CDR3: TGTGCCAGCAGCGACACGGACACCGGGGAGCTGTTTTTT.

The CDR3 DNA sequence: TGTGCCAGTAGTATTGAAGTTACCCGGGACAGGGTTTACACCGGGGAGCTGTTTTTT. Amino acids: CASSIEVTRDRVYTGELFF. The chain is built from TRBV19 and TRBJ2-2; TRBD1 matches at 9 bases. The CDR3 loop spans 19 amino acids. The germline V gene encodes CDR1 LNHDA and CDR2 SQIVND (reference sequence). Trimming at V came to 3 bases and at J to 3 bases, leaving 14 bases not matched to a gene.

The chain has TRBV28 and TRBJ2-1, with 8 bases fitting TRBD2. Germline lookup yields CDR1 MDHEN and CDR2 SYDVKM. This CDR3 comprises 15 residues. Trimming took 7 bases from V and 5 from J; bases not matched to a gene: 10. This CDR3 is CASTYIAGPNNEQFF. In DNA form, the CDR3 reads TGTGCCAGCACTTATATAGCGGGACCCAACAATGAGCAGTTCTTC.

The chain has TRBV6-5 and TRBJ1-2, with a tentative D call TRBD1 (5 bases). Germline values: CDR1 MNHEY, CDR2 SVGAGI. This CDR3 has 12 residues. The germline V and J ends were trimmed by 6 bases and 5 bases, with 10 bases remaining between them. The CDR3 region has the DNA TGTGCCAGCAGCCCAGGGTCATATGGCTACACCTTC. Its protein is CASSPGSYGYTF.

The chain combines TRBV4-3 with TRBJ2-1; D might be TRBD2 (7 bases). Trimming removed 0 bases from V and 5 bases from J, with 14 bases in between. The CDR3 is 16 amino acids. Germline V lookup: CDR1 LGHNA, CDR2 YSLEER. The CDR3 sequence is CASSQDWGGGNNEQFF. CDR3 sequence (DNA): TGCGCCAGCAGCCAAGATTGGGGGGGCGGAAACAATGAGCAGTTCTTC.

CDR3 DNA: TGCGCCAGCAGCCAAGGAAGGGGGACGATAATCTATGGCTACACCTTC. Protein sequence: CASSQGRGTIIYGYTF. This rearrangement joins TRBV4-3 to TRBJ1-2; TRBD1 might be the D (6 bases). This CDR3 comprises 16 residues. V shed 1 base and J shed 4 bases, with 16 bases lying between them. Germline CDR1 reads LGHNA; CDR2 reads YSLEER.

The chain is built from TRBV21-1 and TRBJ1-2. TRBV21-1 is described as a pseudogene. The CDR3 loop spans 13 amino acids. CDR3 nucleotide sequence: TGTGCCAGCAGCGGAGGTACCGACTATGGCTACACCTTC. Amino acid sequence: CASSGGTDYGYTF.

The gene calls are TRBV6-1 and TRBJ1-2, with TRBD1 matching 9 bases. Unmatched junction bases numbered 4, after V lost 2 bases and J lost 6 bases. The germline gives CDR1 MNHNS, CDR2 SASEGT. CDR3 length: 14 amino acids. The CDR3 region has the DNA TGTGCCAGCAGTGAAAGACAGGGGGGTGATGGCTACACCTTC. Translated, it gives CASSERQGGDGYTF.

J is TRBJ1-2 and V is TRBV5-4; D not resolved. Looked up from germline, CDR1 is SGHNT and CDR2 is YYREEE (reference sequence). CDR3 size: 13 residues. V shed 2 bases and J shed 4 bases, with 9 bases lying between them. CDR3 in DNA: TGTGCCAGCAGCTTCGGAGGGAGCTATGGCTACACCTTC. Protein sequence: CASSFGGSYGYTF.

The V and J genes are TRBV27 and TRBJ2-5, with no clear D. Trimming took off 0 bases at V and 5 bases at J, with 13 bases between the two ends. Germline V gene sequence: CDR1 MNHEY, CDR2 SMNVEV (reference sequence). The CDR3 sequence is 15 residues long. In DNA, the CDR3 is TGTGCCAGCAGTTTATCCCACCGAGCGTTGGAGACCCAGTACTTC. This gives the protein CASSLSHRALETQYF.

The rearrangement joins TRBV15 to TRBJ2-1, with a tentative D call TRBD1 (6 bases). Germline V gene data show CDR1 as LNHNV and CDR2 as YYDKDF (reference sequence). Trimming took off 0 bases at V and 13 bases at J, with 16 bases between the two ends. The CDR3 sequence is 14 residues long. CDR3 region: CATSREAGAMGQFF. The CDR3 nucleotides read TGTGCCACCAGCAGAGAGGCAGGGGCCATGGGACAGTTCTTC.

This clone was seen once. The chain recombines TRBV5-6 with TRBJ2-1; D unresolved. The CDR3 contains 14 residues. Trimming removed 0 bases at V and 9 bases at J, with 13 bases between. CDR1 and CDR2 from the germline V gene are SGHDT and YYEEEE. The CDR3 region has the DNA TGTGCCAGCAGCTTGGCCGGTGGTGTCGGTGAGCAGTTCTTC. Amino acid sequence: CASSLAGGVGEQFF.

This chain connects TRBV5-6 to TRBJ2-1, with 7 bases identical to TRBD1. This CDR3 region has 14 residues. Per the germline V gene, CDR1 is SGHDT and CDR2 is YYEEEE. Unmatched junction bases numbered 4, after V lost 7 bases and J lost 0 bases. The CDR3 spells CASRGQDSYNEQFF. CDR3 coding DNA: TGTGCCAGCCGTGGACAGGACTCCTACAATGAGCAGTTCTTC.

This chain links TRBV6-1 with TRBJ2-7; the D gene is possibly TRBD2 (6 bases). Trimming took off 6 bases at V and 6 bases at J, with 12 bases between the two ends. The CDR3 has 12 amino acids. Germline V CDR1 and CDR2: MNHNS, SASEGT. CDR3 nucleotide sequence: TGTGCCAGCAGCCGCGGGGTCATCGAGCAGTACTTC. It translates to CASSRGVIEQYF.

The genes are TRBV7-9 and TRBJ1-2; D possibly corresponds to TRBD1 (6 bases). Germline CDR1 reads SEHNR; CDR2 reads FQNEAQ (reference sequence). V lost 1 base and J 3 bases, leaving 12 bases between the germline ends. The CDR3 has 15 residues. The CDR3 bases are TGTGCCAGCAGCTTAGGGGGGGGCAACCACTATGGCTACACCTTC. Its protein product is CASSLGGGNHYGYTF.

The V and J genes are TRBV7-8 and TRBJ1-4, with D hard to call. CDR1 and CDR2 (germline): SGHVS, FQNEAQ. The CDR3 has 14 amino acids. The V end was cut by 2 bases, the J end by 5 bases, with 9 bases between. The CDR3 DNA sequence: TGTGCCAGCAGCTTACTAGGATTCAATGAAAAACTGTTTTTT. As protein: CASSLLGFNEKLFF.

CDR3 DNA: TGTGCCAGCAGTTTAAAGGGGGCTGATGGCTACACCTTC. Encoded protein: CASSLKGADGYTF. The chain links TRBV27 to TRBJ1-2, with 7 nucleotides matching TRBD1. The CDR3 extends over 13 amino acids. The junction had 3 bases not matched to a gene; V was cut back by 2 bases and J by 6 bases. Germline V gene sequence: CDR1 MNHEY, CDR2 SMNVEV (reference sequence).

In DNA, the CDR3 is TGTGCCATACAGGGGGCGAGTGGCACTGAAGCTTTCTTT. It encodes CAIQGASGTEAFF. This chain uses TRBV2 with TRBJ1-1; 9 positions match TRBD1. The V gene end was trimmed by 10 bases and the J gene end by 4 bases; junction bases not matched to a gene: 7. Germline V CDR1 and CDR2: SNHLY, FYNNEI. The CDR3 spans 13 residues.

V usage is TRBV27 and J usage is TRBJ2-7; 9 positions agree with TRBD2. CDR3 length: 16 residues. Unmatched junction bases numbered 5, after V lost 2 bases and J lost 0 bases. Germline CDR1 MNHEY, CDR2 SMNVEV (reference sequence). This CDR3 is CASSLISGGISYEQYF. The CDR3 DNA follows: TGTGCCAGCAGTTTAATAAGCGGGGGGATCTCCTACGAGCAGTACTTC.

The chain has TRBV27 and TRBJ2-5; TRBD1 is a possible D gene (5 bases). The germline CDR1 and CDR2 sequences are MNHEY and SMNVEV (reference sequence). This CDR3 is built from 12 residues. Trimming shortened V by 8 bases and J by 5 bases, and 12 bases separated the two germline ends. The CDR3 bases are TGTGCCAGCGGTCCTGCAGGGGAGACCCAGTACTTC. Protein sequence: CASGPAGETQYF.

The rearrangement links TRBV15 to TRBJ2-7; 7 nucleotides match TRBD1. The CDR3 is made up of 14 amino acids. Germline V gene sequence: CDR1 LNHNV, CDR2 YYDKDF (reference sequence). V shed 0 bases and J 3 bases; nucleotides not matched to a gene: 2. The CDR3 region has the DNA TGTGCCACCAGCAGAGATCAGGGGGACTACGAGCAGTACTTC. It is translated as CATSRDQGDYEQYF. Complete variable domain (other parts from reference TRBV15 and TRBJ2-7): DAMVIQNPRYQVTQFGKPVTLSCSQTLNHNVMYWYQQKSSQAPKLLFHYYDKDFNNEADTPDNFQSRRPNTSFCFLDIRSPGLGDTAMYLCATSRDQGDYEQYFGPGTRLTVT.